Following are 3 T cell receptor beta chains from one sample sequenced in a study of beta chain features in type 1 diabetes. Expressed TCRB transcripts got sequenced, as all isolated RNA was reverse transcribed. The assay was immunoSEQ multiplex PCR, and TCRdb's table has in-frame clones only and misses some. The sample has around 350,000 clones, roughly 12% seen once. The sequencing sample was made of naive CD4+ T cells from blood. Every receptor here comes from a man aged 18 to 29 in good health.

V usage is TRBV19 and J usage is TRBJ2-1, with 10 bases identical to TRBD2. Trimming at V came to 0 bases and at J to 5 bases, leaving 7 bases not matched to a gene. There are 17 residues in the CDR3. The germline V gene has CDR1 LNHDA and CDR2 SQIVND (reference sequence). The CDR3 loop is CASSIDHGLAANNEQFF. As DNA, the CDR3 is TGTGCCAGTAGTATAGATCACGGACTAGCGGCTAACAATGAGCAGTTCTTC.

Remarks on this clone: The sample contains more than one DNA sequence encoding this CDR3. The V and J genes are TRBV5-4 and TRBJ2-5, with 8 bases identical to TRBD1. CDR1 is SGHNT and CDR2 is YYREEE in the germline V gene (reference sequence). The length of the CDR3 is 14 residues. V gave up 3 bases and J gave up 1 base; unmatched junction bases: 2. For the CDR3, the DNA is TGTGCCAGCAGCTCCACAGGGGGCCAAGAGACCCAGTACTTC. Its protein is CASSSTGGQETQYF. Full variable domain (rest looked up from reference TRBV5-4 and TRBJ2-5): ETGVTQSPTHLIKTRGQQVTLRCSSQSGHNTVSWYQQALGQGPQFIFQYYREEENGRGNFPPRFSGLQFPNYSSELNVNALELDDSALYLCASSSTGGQETQYFGPGTRLLVL.

As to this clone: The sample holds other DNA sequences that translate to the same CDR3. The chain employs TRBV28 and TRBJ1-5, with 7 bases that match TRBD1. The trim removed 5 bases at V and 1 base at J, leaving 2 bases unmatched. Germline CDR1 MDHEN, CDR2 SYDVKM. The CDR3 runs to 14 residues. CDR3 loop: CASSPGGSNQPQHF. Written as DNA, the CDR3 is TGTGCCAGCAGTCCAGGGGGAAGCAATCAGCCCCAGCATTTT.